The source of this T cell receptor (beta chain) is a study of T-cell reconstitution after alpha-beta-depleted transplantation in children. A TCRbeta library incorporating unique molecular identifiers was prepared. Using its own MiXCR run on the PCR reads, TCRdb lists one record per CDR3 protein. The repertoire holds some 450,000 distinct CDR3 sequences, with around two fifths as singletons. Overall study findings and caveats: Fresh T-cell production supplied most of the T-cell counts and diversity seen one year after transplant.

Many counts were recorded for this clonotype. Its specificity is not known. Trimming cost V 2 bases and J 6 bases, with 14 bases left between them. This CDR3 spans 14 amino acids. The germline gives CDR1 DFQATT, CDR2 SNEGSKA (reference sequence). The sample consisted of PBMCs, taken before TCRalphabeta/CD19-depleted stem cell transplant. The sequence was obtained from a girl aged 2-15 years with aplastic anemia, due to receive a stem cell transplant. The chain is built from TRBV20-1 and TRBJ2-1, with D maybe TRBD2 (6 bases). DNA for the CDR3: TGCAGTGCTAGATCGGGACTTCTCCTCAATGAGCAGTTCTTC. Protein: CSARSGLLLNEQFF.